The sequence of this T cell receptor beta chain was determined in a study of T cell changes during pregnancy in multiple sclerosis. Trimming removed 2 bases from V and 0 bases from J, with 5 bases in between. The CDR3 is made up of 14 amino acids. Germline V gives CDR1 SGHNT, CDR2 YYREEE (reference sequence). TCRdb's copy holds only in-frame clones and misses some; the assay was immunoSEQ multiplex PCR. The data hold tens of thousands of clones, with almost 95% observed a single time. J is TRBJ1-4 and V is TRBV5-4; no definite D call. This sample comprised peripheral blood, obtained in the third trimester of pregnancy. The sequence was obtained from a female donor with multiple sclerosis, enrolled in a pregnancy study. The CDR3 sequence is CASSFGATNEKLFF. The CDR3 DNA reads TGTGCCAGCAGCTTTGGAGCAACTAATGAAAAACTGTTTTTT.